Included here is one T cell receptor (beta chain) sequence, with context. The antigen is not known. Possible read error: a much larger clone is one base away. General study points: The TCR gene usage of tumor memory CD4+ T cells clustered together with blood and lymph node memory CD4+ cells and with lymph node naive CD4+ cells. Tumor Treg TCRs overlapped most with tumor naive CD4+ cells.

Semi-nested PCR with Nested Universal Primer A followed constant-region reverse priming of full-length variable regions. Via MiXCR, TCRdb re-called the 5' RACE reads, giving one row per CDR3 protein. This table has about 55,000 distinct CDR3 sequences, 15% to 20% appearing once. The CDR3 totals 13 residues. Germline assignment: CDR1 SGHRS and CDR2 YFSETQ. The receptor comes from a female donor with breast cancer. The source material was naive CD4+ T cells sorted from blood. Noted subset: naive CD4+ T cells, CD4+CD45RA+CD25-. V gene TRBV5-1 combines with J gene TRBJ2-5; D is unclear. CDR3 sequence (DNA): TGCGCCAGCGGCTTGTATCCTCAAGAGACCCAGTACTTC. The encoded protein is CASGLYPQETQYF.